This TCR beta chain derives from a study of Ad26.COV2.S vaccination and SARS-CoV-2 variants. Overall study context: As a participant in COV1001, the donor was in the Ad26.COV2.S trial arm. Ad26.COV2.S, an intramuscular injection, was given once or twice 56 days apart.

Treatment in this sample: roughly 18 received Ad26.COV2.S at low or high dose, single or two shots; 5 received placebo; per-sample allocation not given. Samples came from day 63 after the first vaccine or placebo injection. An adult aged 18-55 years in Boston served as the donor. Ad26.COV2.S expressed prefusion-stabilized spike from the original Wuhan strain. Method: immunoSEQ multiplex PCR; TCRdb's copy keeps in-frame clones and lacks some. This table holds roughly 400,000 clones, about 90% found once. V was trimmed by 3 bases and J by 7 bases, leaving 9 bases between them. The CDR3 totals 12 residues.

The genes are TRBV12-3 or TRBV12-4 and TRBJ1-1; D uncertain. This TCR was recovered from a person aged 18 to 65 who received the Ad26.COV2.S COVID-19 vaccine or a placebo. Specimen: peripheral blood, collected in a trial of Ad26.COV2.S vaccine versus placebo. The CDR3: CASSFEGIEAFF. CDR3 sequence (DNA): TGTGCCAGCAGTTTTGAGGGAATTGAAGCTTTCTTT.